This T cell receptor beta chain came from a study of blood T cell repertoires in COVID-19. Across the study: T cells, B-cell-depleted T cells, or PBMCs supplied cDNA or gDNA.

Clones were read by immunoSEQ multiplex PCR, and TCRdb kept only the in-frame ones, dropping some. Of 150,000 to 200,000 clones in the sample, more than 75% are singletons; the top ten hold less than 3%. Germline V gives CDR1 MNHEY, CDR2 SMNVEV (reference sequence). The CDR3 extends over 14 amino acids. V trimming: 5 bases; J trimming: 6 bases; junction bases outside the gene matches: 8. The chain has TRBV27 and TRBJ2-7, with 9 bases fitting TRBD1. The receptor comes from a man aged 40-50 years with active or convalescent COVID-19. Source material: peripheral blood. In nucleotides, the CDR3 is TGTGCCAGCAGTCCCGGACAGGGGATCGGCGAGCAGTACTTC. Amino acid sequence: CASSPGQGIGEQYF.